Described below is a single T cell receptor (beta chain) sequence and its context. Its target antigen remains unknown. There are no base qualities to consult, and no much larger clone falls within one base. TCRbeta CDR3 regions were amplified from genomic DNA by means of the immunoSEQ Assay, a bias-controlled multiplex PCR. As for the authors' bioinformatics: The number of nucleated cells in each sample was estimated by amplification of reference gene primers within the assay. To quantify the absolute abundance of each unique TCRbeta CDR3 rearrangement, sequence reads were collapsed and filtered. For each sample, productive Simpson clonality was calculated as the square root of Simpson's diversity index over productive rearrangements. The immuneACCESS repertoire file appears here via TCRdb, limited to in-frame rearrangements. These files lack a portion of the clones; in checked studies, under half of the deficit traces to unresolved V genes, and the cause of the others is not known. V, J and clone size were drawn from that table, and D and trimming were deduced from the DNA. The sample table records a few hundred thousand clones; about 90% of these occur just once. Under 3% of the sample rests with the top ten.

The CDR3 contains 15 residues, cysteine and phenylalanine counted. Of all the DNA, just the CDR3 is kept, 45 bases in frame from base 1. From the germline V gene, CDR1 is SGHTA and CDR2 is FQGNSA. Trimming leaves V shorter by 2 bases and J shorter by 8 bases, with the junction holding 4 bases beyond the gene matches. In Seattle, one collaborating source enrolled patients while the infection was active and tracked those patients longitudinally over the course of disease. Whole blood was collected in K2EDTA tubes by collaborating institutions according to the institutions' own protocols. For TCRbeta analysis, collaborator samples were shipped as frozen whole blood, as isolated PBMCs, or as DNA extracted from either sample type. This sample is drawn from a study of blood T cell repertoires in COVID-19 (dated by TCRdb to 2018 to 2020). Background on the whole study: Samples covering the acute and convalescent phases of COVID-19 were provided by collaborators in the United States, Italy and Spain. The prospective study material was composed of cDNA or gDNA derived from T cells, B-cell-depleted T cells, or PBMCs. The repertoires were released in a freely available public database intended as a resource for research on the immune response to SARS-CoV-2. Where HLA class I and class II types were available, the types were taken from metadata supplied by the sample provider, not from assay-based typing. Nearly every sample came with metadata listing a de-identified subject ID, COVID-19 status, age in years and sex. The dataset comprised deeply sampled blood TCRbeta repertoires from subjects exposed to, actively infected with, or recovered from COVID-19. Samples came from the ongoing ImmuneRACE study (first 160 participants) plus 1,254 subjects from 6 global collaborators. What the authors observed across the whole study: The quantity of clinical and demographic metadata differed by source and by participant and was supplied without curation.

The clonotype comes from a person aged 18-35 years with COVID-19, enrolled during active disease. The sample consisted of peripheral blood. The sequence links TRBV7-2 to TRBJ1-4; TRBD1 matches 11 bases in the middle. The DNA sequence is as follows: TGTGCCAGCAGCTTAAGGACAGGGGGCTTAGAAAAACTGTTTTTT. Protein translation: CASSLRTGGLEKLFF. The CDR3 plus the reference TRBV7-2 and TRBJ1-4 genes for the other parts give the full variable domain: GAGVSQSPSNKVTEKGKDVELRCDPISGHTALYWYRQSLGQGLEFLIYFQGNSAPDKSGLPSDRFSAERTGGSVSTLTIQRTQQEDSAVYLCASSLRTGGLEKLFFGSGTQLSVL.